A selection of T cell receptor beta chains follows, all from one sample in a study of blood T cell repertoires in COVID-19. Using immunoSEQ multiplex PCR, the repertoire was profiled, and TCRdb retains in-frame clones only, with some absent. The table lists a few hundred thousand clones, roughly 88% of them singletons. Sequencing was done on a sample of peripheral blood. These receptors all come from an elderly man with acute or convalescent COVID-19. Both conserved end residues are part of each CDR3. The order of the fields is V gene, clone size, J gene, D gene, CDR3 protein, CDR3 DNA. The D gene is left open where the match is weak. Some rows have no size entry. The others give once, few or many, or a class for an expanded clone.

TRBV15	once	TRBJ1-5	TRBD1	CATSRVIGQGVLYQPQHF	TGTGCCACCAGCAGAGTAATTGGACAGGGGGTGTTATATCAGCCCCAGCATTTT
TRBV5-1	NA	TRBJ2-7	NA	CASRPGWNSYEQYF	TGCGCCAGCAGACCAGGGTGGAACTCCTACGAGCAGTACTTC
TRBV6-5	NA	TRBJ1-5	NA	CASSDRRQPQHF	TGTGCCAGCAGCGACAGACGGCAGCCCCAGCATTTT
TRBV2	NA	TRBJ2-7	NA	CASTTTISREQYF	TGTGCCAGCACTACGACAATCAGCAGGGAGCAGTACTTC
TRBV4-2	NA	TRBJ2-2	TRBD2	CASSPLEREPTGELFF	TGTGCCAGCAGCCCTTTGGAGCGGGAACCCACCGGGGAGCTGTTTTTT
TRBV3-1/TRBV3-2	NA	TRBJ1-1	TRBD1	CASSPWTGGNTEAFF	TGTGCCAGCAGCCCTTGGACAGGGGGGAACACTGAAGCTTTCTTT
TRBV28	NA	TRBJ1-4	NA	CASRSPQGWDEKLFF	TGTGCCAGCAGATCCCCACAGGGTTGGGATGAAAAACTGTTTTTT
TRBV29-1	once	TRBJ1-2	TRBD1	CSVEEGARYGYTF	TGCAGCGTTGAGGAGGGGGCAAGGTATGGCTACACCTTC
TRBV21-1	NA	TRBJ2-5	NA	CASSVSFRTGVLETQYF	TGTGCCAGCAGCGTGTCATTCCGGACAGGGGTTTTGGAGACCCAGTACTTC
TRBV12-3/TRBV12-4	NA	TRBJ2-7	TRBD1	CASSFWGQLYF	TGTGCCAGCAGTTTTTGGGGACAGTTGTACTTC
TRBV6-5	once	TRBJ2-3	NA	CATSPGHSTDTQYF	TGTGCCACCTCCCCGGGACACAGCACAGATACGCAGTATTTT
TRBV9	NA	TRBJ1-4	TRBD1	CASSDRDRDEKLFF	TGTGCCAGCAGCGACCGGGACAGGGATGAAAAACTGTTTTTT
TRBV27	NA	TRBJ1-1	NA	CASSLLGGRNTEAFF	TGTGCCAGCAGTTTATTAGGGGGAAGGAACACTGAAGCTTTCTTT
TRBV5-1	NA	TRBJ1-1	TRBD1	CASSGRTGVGTEAFF	TGCGCCAGCTCTGGGAGGACAGGGGTTGGCACTGAAGCTTTCTTT
TRBV19	NA	TRBJ1-1	NA	CASSQGADTEAFF	TGTGCCAGTAGCCAGGGTGCGGACACTGAAGCTTTCTTT
TRBV7-2	NA	TRBJ1-2	NA	CASSSGGAGGYTF	TGTGCCAGCAGCTCTGGAGGAGCGGGCGGCTACACCTTC
TRBV7-2	NA	TRBJ1-4	NA	CASSLAGHITNEKLFF	TGTGCCAGCAGCTTAGCGGGACACATCACTAATGAAAAACTGTTTTTT
TRBV6-5	NA	TRBJ1-1	TRBD1	CASISPGGHAEAFF	TGTGCCAGCATCTCCCCAGGGGGGCATGCTGAAGCTTTCTTT
TRBV5-5	few	TRBJ2-7	TRBD1	CASSLGQGYGYEQYF	TGTGCCAGCAGCTTGGGACAGGGATACGGCTACGAGCAGTACTTC
TRBV19	NA	TRBJ1-1	NA	CASSVAVRTGTEAFF	TGTGCCAGTAGTGTTGCCGTGAGGACTGGGACTGAAGCTTTCTTT
TRBV4-3	NA	TRBJ1-2	NA	CASSQAGPVHGYTF	TGCGCCAGCAGTCAGGCGGGGCCGGTTCATGGCTACACCTTC
TRBV18	NA	TRBJ2-7	TRBD2	CASSLSSGDPYEQYF	TGTGCCAGCTCTCTCTCTAGCGGAGATCCCTACGAGCAGTACTTC
TRBV5-1	NA	TRBJ1-6	NA	CASSPGSGYNSPLHF	TGCGCCAGCAGCCCCGGCTCGGGCTATAATTCACCCCTCCACTTT
TRBV19	NA	TRBJ2-3	TRBD2	CASTPLGGRASNTQYF	TGTGCCAGTACCCCCCTCGGCGGGAGGGCCAGCAATACGCAGTATTTT
TRBV3-1/TRBV3-2	NA	TRBJ2-3	TRBD2	CASSRAGGTDTQYF	TGTGCCAGCAGCCGAGCGGGGGGCACAGATACGCAGTATTTT
TRBV10-3	NA	TRBJ1-5	TRBD1	CAISEFGQGTQPQHF	TGTGCCATCAGTGAGTTTGGACAGGGGACTCAGCCCCAGCATTTT
TRBV6-6	NA	TRBJ1-3	TRBD1	CASSQTGGGGNTIYF	TGTGCCAGCAGCCAGACAGGGGGCGGTGGAAACACCATATATTTT
TRBV2	once	TRBJ2-4	NA	CASSGDINPRAKNIQYF	TGTGCCAGCAGTGGGGACATTAATCCCCGTGCCAAAAACATTCAGTACTTC
TRBV7-8	few	TRBJ1-2	NA	CASSLVLQGYGYTF	TGTGCCAGCAGCTTAGTTCTACAGGGCTATGGCTACACCTTC
TRBV3-1/TRBV3-2	NA	TRBJ1-3	TRBD1	CASSLRQGPSGNTIYF	TGTGCCAGCAGCCTTCGACAGGGGCCCTCTGGAAACACCATATATTTT
TRBV5-5	NA	TRBJ2-1	TRBD1	CASSLGGTGGYNEQFF	TGTGCCAGCAGCTTGGGCGGGACAGGGGGCTACAATGAGCAGTTCTTC
TRBV21-1	NA	TRBJ1-5	NA	CASSKQGPQEDEDLIVNQPQHF	TGTGCCAGCAGCAAACAGGGGCCACAAGAGGATGAGGATCTCATTGTCAATCAGCCCCAGCATTTT
TRBV18	NA	TRBJ2-7	TRBD1	CASSGDRGTEQYF	TGTGCCAGCTCGGGGGACAGGGGCACAGAGCAGTACTTC
TRBV9	NA	TRBJ2-1	NA	CASSVGSNSYNEQFF	TGTGCCAGCAGCGTAGGTAGCAACTCCTACAATGAGCAGTTCTTC
TRBV7-2	NA	TRBJ2-6	NA	CASSLRESGANVLTF	TGTGCCAGCAGCTTAAGGGAGTCTGGGGCCAACGTCCTGACTTTC
TRBV5-1	NA	TRBJ2-2	TRBD2	CASSYAGTRAAGELFF	TGCGCCAGCAGCTATGCCGGGACTAGAGCGGCCGGGGAGCTGTTTTTT
TRBV19	few	TRBJ1-2	NA	CAIARFGQNYGYTF	TGTGCCATCGCACGGTTTGGACAAAACTATGGCTACACCTTC
TRBV23-1	NA	TRBJ2-3	TRBD1	CASSQSRRGRVLSDTQYF	TGCGCCAGCAGTCAATCCCGCAGGGGGCGAGTCCTTTCAGATACGCAGTATTTT
TRBV18	once	TRBJ2-1	NA	CASSASIEQFF	TGTGCCAGCTCAGCGTCGATTGAGCAGTTCTTC
TRBV11-2	NA	TRBJ1-4	TRBD1	CASSRGTGLNEKLFF	TGTGCCAGCAGCCGGGGGACAGGGCTGAATGAAAAACTGTTTTTT
TRBV7-2	few	TRBJ1-5	NA	CASSLVAGPRPQHF	TGTGCCAGCAGCTTAGTGGCGGGCCCCCGGCCCCAGCATTTT
TRBV11-2	NA	TRBJ1-1	TRBD1	CASSLGQGSTEAFF	TGTGCCAGCAGCTTAGGACAGGGTTCCACTGAAGCTTTCTTT
TRBV11-3	NA	TRBJ2-2	NA	CASSPGTPVGTGELFF	TGTGCCAGCAGCCCGGGGACTCCCGTAGGGACCGGGGAGCTGTTTTTT
TRBV6-2/TRBV6-3	NA	TRBJ2-3	NA	CASSYPRGSGSTDTQYF	TGTGCCAGCAGTTACCCACGGGGAAGCGGGAGCACAGATACGCAGTATTTT
TRBV7-9	NA	TRBJ2-5	TRBD2	CASSLELAGGPSETQYF	TGTGCCAGCAGCTTAGAACTGGCGGGAGGGCCGTCGGAGACCCAGTACTTC
TRBV11-2	NA	TRBJ2-1	NA	CASSSGLYNEQFF	TGTGCCAGCAGCTCGGGACTTTACAATGAGCAGTTCTTC
TRBV18	NA	TRBJ1-5	NA	CASSPQGTEGNQPQHF	TGTGCCAGCTCACCACAGGGTACGGAGGGCAATCAGCCCCAGCATTTT
TRBV11-2	NA	TRBJ2-3	TRBD2	CASSLYLAGLSTDTQYF	TGTGCCAGCAGCTTATACTTAGCGGGGCTTAGCACAGATACGCAGTATTTT
TRBV2	NA	TRBJ1-4	TRBD1	CASSRGLNEKLFF	TGTGCCAGCAGTAGGGGGCTTAATGAAAAACTGTTTTTT
TRBV5-1	NA	TRBJ2-1	TRBD1	CASSYGQGFNEQFF	TGCGCCAGCAGCTACGGACAGGGGTTCAATGAGCAGTTCTTC
TRBV7-7	NA	TRBJ2-1	TRBD2	CASSETSGRGIEQFF	TGTGCTAGCAGCGAGACTAGCGGGAGAGGGATAGAGCAGTTCTTC
TRBV5-6	once	TRBJ1-1	NA	CASSLVVVAGWNTEAFF	TGTGCCAGCAGCTTGGTGGTCGTGGCGGGATGGAACACTGAAGCTTTCTTT
TRBV6-5	few	TRBJ1-5	NA	CATYGGNQPQHF	TGTGCCACGTATGGGGGGAATCAGCCCCAGCATTTT
TRBV3-1/TRBV3-2	NA	TRBJ1-3	NA	CASSRRMDTPSSGNTIYF	TGTGCCAGCAGCCGTCGCATGGACACACCGAGCTCTGGAAACACCATATATTTT
TRBV21-1	NA	TRBJ2-7	NA	CASSNSTGSYEQYF	TGTGCCAGCAGCAACTCTACAGGCTCCTACGAGCAGTACTTC
TRBV2	once	TRBJ1-2	NA	CASSPGGIGNGYTF	TGTGCCAGCAGCCCCGGGGGTATCGGGAATGGCTACACCTTC
TRBV7-2	NA	TRBJ2-1	TRBD1	CAGNRGWNNEQFF	TGTGCCGGAAACAGGGGCTGGAATAATGAGCAGTTCTTC
TRBV5-1	NA	TRBJ2-3	TRBD2	CASSSGLAGGGTDTQYF	TGCGCCAGCAGCTCCGGACTAGCGGGGGGTGGAACAGATACGCAGTATTTT
TRBV27	NA	TRBJ1-5	NA	CASSRLGAQGDQPQHF	TGTGCCAGCAGTAGATTAGGGGCCCAAGGGGATCAGCCCCAGCATTTT